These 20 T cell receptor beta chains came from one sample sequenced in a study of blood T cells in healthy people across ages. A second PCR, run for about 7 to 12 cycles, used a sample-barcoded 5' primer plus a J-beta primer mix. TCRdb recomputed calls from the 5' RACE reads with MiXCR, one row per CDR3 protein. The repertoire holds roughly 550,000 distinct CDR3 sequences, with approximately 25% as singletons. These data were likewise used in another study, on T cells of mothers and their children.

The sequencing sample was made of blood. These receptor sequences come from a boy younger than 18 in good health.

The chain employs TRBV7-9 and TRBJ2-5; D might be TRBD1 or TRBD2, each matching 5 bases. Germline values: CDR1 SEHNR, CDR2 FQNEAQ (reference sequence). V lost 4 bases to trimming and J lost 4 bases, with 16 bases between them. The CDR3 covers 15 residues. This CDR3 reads CASSSRSGARETQYF. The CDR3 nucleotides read TGTGCCAGCAGCTCCCGGTCCGGGGCAAGAGAGACCCAGTACTTC.

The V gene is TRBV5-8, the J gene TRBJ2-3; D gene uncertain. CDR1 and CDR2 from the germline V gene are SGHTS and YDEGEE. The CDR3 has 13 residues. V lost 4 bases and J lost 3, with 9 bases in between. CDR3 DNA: TGTGCCAGCAGCCCGCCGGCGACAGATACGCAGTATTTT. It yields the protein CASSPPATDTQYF.

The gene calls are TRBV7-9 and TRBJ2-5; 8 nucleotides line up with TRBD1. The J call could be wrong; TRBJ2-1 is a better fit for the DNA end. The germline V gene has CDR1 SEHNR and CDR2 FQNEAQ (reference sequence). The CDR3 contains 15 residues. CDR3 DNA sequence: TGTGCCAGCAGCCTCGGGCAGGGGGCGCAGGATGAGCAGTTCTTC. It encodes CASSLGQGAQDEQFF.

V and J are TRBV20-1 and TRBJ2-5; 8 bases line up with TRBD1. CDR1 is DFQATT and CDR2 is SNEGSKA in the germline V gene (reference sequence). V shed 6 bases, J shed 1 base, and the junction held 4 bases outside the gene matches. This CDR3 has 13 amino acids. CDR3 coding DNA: TGCAGTGCAGGACAGGGTATCCAAGAGACCCAGTACTTC. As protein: CSAGQGIQETQYF.

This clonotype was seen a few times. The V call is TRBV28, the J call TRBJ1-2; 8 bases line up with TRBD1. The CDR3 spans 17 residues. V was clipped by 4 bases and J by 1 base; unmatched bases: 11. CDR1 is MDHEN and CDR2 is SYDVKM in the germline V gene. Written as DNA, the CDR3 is TGTGCCAGCAGTTCGGAGGGGACAGGACTCTTTAACTATGGCTACACCTTC. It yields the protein CASSSEGTGLFNYGYTF.

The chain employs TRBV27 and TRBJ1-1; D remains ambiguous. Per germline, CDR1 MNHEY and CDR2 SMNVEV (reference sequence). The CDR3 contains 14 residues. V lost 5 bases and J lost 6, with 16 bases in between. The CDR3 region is CASSPGLPDAEAFF. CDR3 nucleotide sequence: TGTGCCAGCAGTCCCGGACTTCCGGACGCTGAAGCTTTCTTT.

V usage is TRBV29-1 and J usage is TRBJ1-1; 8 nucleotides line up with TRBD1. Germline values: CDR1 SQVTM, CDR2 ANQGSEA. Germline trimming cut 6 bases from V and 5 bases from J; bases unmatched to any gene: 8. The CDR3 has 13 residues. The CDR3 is CSVLTGGETEAFF. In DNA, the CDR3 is TGCAGCGTCCTCACAGGGGGTGAAACTGAAGCTTTCTTT.

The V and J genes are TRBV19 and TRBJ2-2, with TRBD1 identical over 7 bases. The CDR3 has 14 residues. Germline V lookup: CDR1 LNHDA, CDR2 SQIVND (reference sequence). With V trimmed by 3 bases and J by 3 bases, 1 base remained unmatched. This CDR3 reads CASSIQGDTGELFF. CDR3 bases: TGTGCCAGTAGTATCCAGGGGGACACCGGGGAGCTGTTTTTT.

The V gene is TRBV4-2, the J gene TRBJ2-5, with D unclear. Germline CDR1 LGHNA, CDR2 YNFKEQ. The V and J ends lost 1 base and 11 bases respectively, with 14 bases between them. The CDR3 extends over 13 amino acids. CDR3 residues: CASSQVEAQEQYF. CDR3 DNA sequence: TGTGCCAGCAGCCAAGTCGAAGCGCAAGAGCAGTACTTC.

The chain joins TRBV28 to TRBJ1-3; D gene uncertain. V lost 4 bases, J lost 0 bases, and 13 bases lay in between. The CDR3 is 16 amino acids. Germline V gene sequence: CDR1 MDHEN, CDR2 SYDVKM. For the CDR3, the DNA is TGTGCCAGCAGTTCCGGGATACAGAGCTCTGGAAACACCATATATTTT. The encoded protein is CASSSGIQSSGNTIYF.

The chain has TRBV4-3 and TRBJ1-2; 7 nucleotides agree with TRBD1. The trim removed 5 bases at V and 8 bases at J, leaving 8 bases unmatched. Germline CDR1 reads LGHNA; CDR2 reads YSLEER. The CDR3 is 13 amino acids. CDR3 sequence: CASSSTGAGGYTF. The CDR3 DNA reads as TGCGCCAGCAGCTCCACAGGGGCGGGGGGCTACACCTTC.

DNA for the CDR3: TGTGCCAGCAGTTTCGGGGACAGGGGGAACTATGGCTACACCTTC. The encoded protein is CASSFGDRGNYGYTF. This chain uses TRBV28 with TRBJ1-2; 11 bases are a match to TRBD1. Germline CDR1 reads MDHEN; CDR2 reads SYDVKM. Losses at the gene ends were 3 bases for V and 2 bases for J; bases not matched to a gene: 2. CDR3 length: 15 residues.

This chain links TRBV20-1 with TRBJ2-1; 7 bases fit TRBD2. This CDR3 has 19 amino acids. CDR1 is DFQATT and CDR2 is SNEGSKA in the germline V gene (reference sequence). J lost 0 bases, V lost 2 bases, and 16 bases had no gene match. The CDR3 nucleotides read TGCAGTGCTAGACCTCGGGGCGCTAGCGGTAAAAGCTCCTACAATGAGCAGTTCTTC. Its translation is CSARPRGASGKSSYNEQFF.

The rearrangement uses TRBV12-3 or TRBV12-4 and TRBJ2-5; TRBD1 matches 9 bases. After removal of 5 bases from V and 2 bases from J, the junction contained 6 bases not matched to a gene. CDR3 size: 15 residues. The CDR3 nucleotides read TGTGCCAGCAGTCCCCCGGACAGGGGTCAAGAGACCCAGTACTTC. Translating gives CASSPPDRGQETQYF.

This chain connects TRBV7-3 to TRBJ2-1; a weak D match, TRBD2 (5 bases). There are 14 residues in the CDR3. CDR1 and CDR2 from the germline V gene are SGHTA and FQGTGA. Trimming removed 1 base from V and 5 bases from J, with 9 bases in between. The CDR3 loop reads CASSLMTRDNEQFF. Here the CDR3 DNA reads TGTGCCAGCAGCTTAATGACGCGGGACAATGAGCAGTTCTTC.

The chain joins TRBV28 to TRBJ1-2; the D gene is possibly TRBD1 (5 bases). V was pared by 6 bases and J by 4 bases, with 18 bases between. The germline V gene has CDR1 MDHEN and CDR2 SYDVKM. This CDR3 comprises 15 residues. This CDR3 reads CASRETGGQFYGYTF. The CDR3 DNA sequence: TGTGCCAGCAGGGAAACAGGAGGCCAATTCTATGGCTACACCTTC.

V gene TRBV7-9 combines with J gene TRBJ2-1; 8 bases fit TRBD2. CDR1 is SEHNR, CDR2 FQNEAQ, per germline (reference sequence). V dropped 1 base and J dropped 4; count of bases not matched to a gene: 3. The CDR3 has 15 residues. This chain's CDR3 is CASSLGVAGYNEQFF. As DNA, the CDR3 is TGTGCCAGCAGCTTAGGGGTAGCGGGGTACAATGAGCAGTTCTTC. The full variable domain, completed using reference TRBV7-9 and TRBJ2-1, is DTGVSQNPRHKITKRGQNVTFRCDPISEHNRLYWYRQTLGQGPEFLTYFQNEAQLEKSRLLSDRFSAERPKGSFSTLEIQRTEQGDSAMYLCASSLGVAGYNEQFFGPGTRLTVL.

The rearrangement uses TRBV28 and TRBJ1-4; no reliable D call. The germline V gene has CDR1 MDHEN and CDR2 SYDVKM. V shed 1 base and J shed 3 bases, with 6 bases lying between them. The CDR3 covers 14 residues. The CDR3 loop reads CASSLLGSNEKLFF. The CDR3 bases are TGTGCCAGCAGTTTATTGGGGTCTAATGAAAAACTGTTTTTT. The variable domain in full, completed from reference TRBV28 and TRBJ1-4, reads DVKVTQSSRYLVKRTGEKVFLECVQDMDHENMFWYRQDPGLGLRLIYFSYDVKMKEKGDIPEGYSVSREKKERFSLILESASTNQTSMYLCASSLLGSNEKLFFGSGTQLSVL.

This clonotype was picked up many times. The CDR3 reads CASSLASTSGQETQYF. The DNA for the CDR3 is TGTGCCAGCAGCTTAGCGTCGACTAGCGGACAAGAGACCCAGTACTTC. J is TRBJ2-5 and V is TRBV7-2, with 9 bases that match TRBD2. The germline gives CDR1 SGHTA, CDR2 FQGNSA. This CDR3 has 16 residues. V lost 0 bases to trimming and J lost 2 bases; unmatched junction nucleotides: 4.

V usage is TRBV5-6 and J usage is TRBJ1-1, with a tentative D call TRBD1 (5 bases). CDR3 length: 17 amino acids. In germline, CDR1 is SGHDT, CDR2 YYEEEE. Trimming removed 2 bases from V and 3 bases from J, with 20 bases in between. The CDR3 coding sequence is TGTGCCAGCAGCTTACTCGGGGTATGGGGGAGGGACACTGAAGCTTTCTTT. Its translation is CASSLLGVWGRDTEAFF.